This entry lists 21 T cell receptor beta chains sequenced from one sample in a study of T cells in Graves' hyperthyroidism and ophthalmopathy. There were TCR beta CDR3 regions amplified from RNA transcripts. Carried out on the TCR CDR3, a first-round RT-PCR used the HTBI primer set. TCRdb reprocessed the multiplex PCR reads with MiXCR, giving one entry per CDR3 protein. Here the sample spans about 770,000 distinct CDR3 sequences, 18% being singletons. Input material: blood. The receptor set was obtained from a woman aged 45-59 years with Graves' hyperthyroidism that later progressed to Graves' ophthalmopathy.

This clonotype showed up many times. This sequence joins TRBV29-1 and TRBJ1-2; a weak D match, TRBD1 (5 bases). Germline V gene lookup returns CDR1 SQVTM and CDR2 ANQGSEA. The V end lost 3 bases, the J end lost 4 bases, and 9 bases lay between the germline ends. This CDR3 is built from 12 residues. The CDR3, as DNA: TGCAGCGTTGAGGCGGACACCTATGGCTACACCTTC. Amino acid sequence: CSVEADTYGYTF.

The sample holds many counts of this clonotype. The V call is TRBV2, the J call TRBJ2-5, with TRBD2 as a possible D gene (6 bases). This CDR3 is 17 amino acids long. The germline gives CDR1 SNHLY, CDR2 FYNNEI. With 7 bases removed from V and 4 bases from J, the gap between germline ends came to 25 bases. In DNA form, the CDR3 reads TGTGCCAGCATCGGAGAGGGAGCGGAGGGCTGGTCAGAGACCCAGTACTTC. Encoded protein: CASIGEGAEGWSETQYF.

This clonotype has only a few counts. The rearrangement uses TRBV18 and TRBJ1-2; D gene uncertain. Germline-derived CDR1 and CDR2 are KGHSH and LQKENI. The CDR3 spans 14 residues. Trimming left V 0 bases short and J 3 bases short, with 8 bases between. This CDR3 is CASSPPGLYYGYTF. For the CDR3, the DNA is TGTGCCAGCTCACCACCCGGACTCTACTATGGCTACACCTTC.

Comments on this clonotype: This may come from a read error, since a much larger clone is one base off. This chain's CDR3 is CAISDSRDRAGETQCF. CDR3 bases: TGTGCCATCAGTGACTCGAGAGACAGGGCCGGGGAGACCCAGTGCTTC. The V gene is TRBV10-3, the J gene TRBJ2-5; 7 bases are a match to TRBD1. This CDR3 is 16 amino acids long. Looked up from germline, CDR1 is ENHRY and CDR2 is SYGVKD.

The chain has TRBV19 and TRBJ1-1; 11 bases are shared with TRBD1. V lost 3 bases to trimming and J lost 6 bases; unmatched junction nucleotides: 6. The CDR3 length is 15 residues. Germline lookup yields CDR1 LNHDA and CDR2 SQIVND (reference sequence). For the CDR3, the DNA is TGTGCCAGTAGTATCTTCGGACAGGGGGCTTCTGAAGCTTTCTTT. Translation gives CASSIFGQGASEAFF.

DNA for the CDR3: TGTGCCAGCAGTTACCAGACAGGGGAGGACACTGAAGCTTTCTTT. Translation: CASSYQTGEDTEAFF. The chain employs TRBV6-2 or TRBV6-3 and TRBJ1-1; 8 nucleotides agree with TRBD1. The germline gives CDR1 MNHEY, CDR2 SVGEGT. With V trimmed by 2 bases and J by 3 bases, 5 bases remained unmatched. The CDR3 contains 15 residues.

V is TRBV2 and J is TRBJ2-3; D uncertain. V was shortened by 4 bases and J by 5 bases, with 19 bases between the two germline ends. Germline V CDR1 and CDR2: SNHLY, FYNNEI. The CDR3 extends over 16 amino acids. Here the CDR3 DNA reads TGTGCCAGCAGTGGGATTGAGTATGGAAGTAGAGATACGCAGTATTTT. Its protein product is CASSGIEYGSRDTQYF.

This sequence joins TRBV5-1 and TRBJ2-2, with D possibly matching TRBD1 (6 bases). Per germline, CDR1 SGHRS and CDR2 YFSETQ. Trimming took 1 base from V and 5 from J, leaving 15 bases between them. The CDR3 spans 16 residues. This CDR3 is CASSLFLAGETGELFF. CDR3 DNA: TGCGCCAGCAGCTTGTTTCTGGCAGGGGAGACCGGGGAGCTGTTTTTT.

This clonotype was seen repeatedly, ten times or more. The chain couples TRBV11-2 to TRBJ1-1; unclear D gene. The V end lost 2 bases, the J end lost 0 bases, and 19 bases lay between the germline ends. There are 18 residues in the CDR3. The germline V gene encodes CDR1 SGHAT and CDR2 FQNNGV. The CDR3 region is CASSLLSTRRAMNTEAFF. DNA of the CDR3: TGTGCCAGCAGCTTATTAAGTACCCGTCGGGCAATGAACACTGAAGCTTTCTTT.

This clonotype was picked up many times. The chain recombines TRBV9 with TRBJ2-5, with 9 positions matching TRBD2. This CDR3 spans 17 amino acids. In germline, CDR1 is SGDLS, CDR2 YYNGEE. Trimming took 3 bases from V and 3 from J; bases not matched to a gene: 12. CDR3 loop: CASSAGGLALIEETQYF. The CDR3 region has the DNA TGTGCCAGCAGCGCTGGGGGACTAGCCTTGATAGAAGAGACCCAGTACTTC.

This clonotype was seen many times. V gene TRBV3-1 combines with J gene TRBJ1-2; no definite D call. CDR1 and CDR2 from the germline V gene are LGHDT and YNNKEL (reference sequence). This CDR3 has 13 residues. V was cut by 4 bases and J by 5 bases, with 11 bases left in between. DNA of the CDR3: TGTGCCAGCAGCCTCCGTAGAGATTATGGCTACACCTTC. It codes for CASSLRRDYGYTF.

This clonotype was seen only a few times. A much larger clone sits a single nucleotide away, making a read error possible. The V gene is TRBV11-2, the J gene TRBJ1-2; 7 bases match TRBD1. The germline V gene encodes CDR1 SGHAT and CDR2 FQNNGV. The CDR3 is made up of 16 amino acids. CDR3 DNA: TGTGCCAGCAGCTCCCCGTGGACAGGAAGAAACTATGGCTGCACCTTC. It yields the protein CASSSPWTGRNYGCTF.

This clonotype has at least ten counts. The chain employs TRBV10-3 and TRBJ1-1; 8 positions match TRBD1. Germline loops: CDR1 ENHRY, CDR2 SYGVKD. The CDR3 runs to 12 residues. Unmatched junction bases numbered 4, after V lost 6 bases and J lost 7 bases. The CDR3 spells CAIRTGAVEAFF. The CDR3 bases are TGTGCCATCAGGACAGGGGCGGTTGAAGCTTTCTTT.

In its sample, this clonotype was seen many times. The chain has TRBV2 and TRBJ1-1; D remains unclear. Germline CDR1 SNHLY, CDR2 FYNNEI. This CDR3 is built from 14 residues. V was pared by 5 bases and J by 1 base, with 11 bases between. The CDR3 region has the DNA TGTGCCAGCAGTAAAGTCGGCCGGAACACTGAAGCTTTCTTT. Translation gives CASSKVGRNTEAFF.

The sample holds a few counts of this clonotype. This sequence joins TRBV3-1 and TRBJ2-5; TRBD2 matches 10 bases. Per the germline V gene, CDR1 is LGHDT and CDR2 is YNNKEL (reference sequence). V lost 0 bases and J lost 5; bases outside the gene matches: 9. The CDR3 is 17 residues long. The CDR3 here is CASSQDLERGGRETQYF. The CDR3 DNA sequence: TGTGCCAGCAGCCAAGATTTGGAGCGGGGGGGCCGCGAGACCCAGTACTTC.

This clonotype was counted many times. V gene TRBV6-2 or TRBV6-3 combines with J gene TRBJ2-5; tentatively, D is TRBD2 (7 bases). Trimming cost V 0 bases and J 1 base, with 9 bases left between them. CDR3 length: 15 residues. The germline CDR1 and CDR2 sequences are MNHEY and SVGEGT. Written as DNA, the CDR3 is TGTGCCAGCAGTTACTCGGGGGGGCCCCAAGAGACCCAGTACTTC. As protein: CASSYSGGPQETQYF.

For the CDR3, the DNA is TGTGCCATCAGTGAGCGGACAGATCCTAACGAGCAGTACTTC. Translating it yields CAISERTDPNEQYF. This chain links TRBV10-3 with TRBJ2-7; D possibly corresponds to TRBD1 (6 bases). The CDR3 contains 14 residues. The V end was cut by 2 bases, the J end by 5 bases, with 13 bases between. Germline-derived CDR1 and CDR2 are ENHRY and SYGVKD.

This clonotype was observed a few times. The genes are TRBV11-3 and TRBJ2-1; unclear D gene. Germline CDR1 is SGHNT and CDR2 is YENEEA. The CDR3 sequence is 14 residues long. The V and J ends lost 4 bases and 6 bases respectively, with 13 bases between them. The CDR3 loop reads CASSSQDWRNEQFF. CDR3 DNA: TGTGCCAGCAGCTCTCAGGATTGGCGCAATGAGCAGTTCTTC.

There are many counts of this clonotype. This chain joins TRBV5-1 and TRBJ2-3; 8 bases match TRBD1. Losses at the gene ends were 5 bases for V and 3 bases for J; bases not matched to a gene: 2. The CDR3 is 13 amino acids. Germline V gene data show CDR1 as SGHRS and CDR2 as YFSETQ. CDR3 nucleotide sequence: TGCGCCAGCAGGGACAGGGTAACAGATACGCAGTATTTT. Encoded protein: CASRDRVTDTQYF.

V is TRBV6-1 and J is TRBJ2-7; D gene unclear. This CDR3 has 14 amino acids. In germline, CDR1 is MNHNS, CDR2 SASEGT. Between the trimmed V and J ends, which lost 6 bases and 0 bases, there was a span of 12 bases. In nucleotides, the CDR3 is TGTGCCAGCAGCCAGACGCTAAGCTCCTACGAGCAGTACTTC. It is translated as CASSQTLSSYEQYF.

In its sample, this clonotype was seen many times. CDR3 region: CASSQFSGSQETQYF. The CDR3, as DNA: TGTGCCAGCAGCCAATTCAGCGGGAGCCAAGAGACCCAGTACTTC. The V call is TRBV3-1, the J call TRBJ2-5; 8 nucleotides agree with TRBD2. CDR1 is LGHDT, CDR2 YNNKEL, per germline (reference sequence). The CDR3 covers 15 residues. The V and J ends lost 2 bases and 1 base, in that order; junction bases with no gene match: 3.